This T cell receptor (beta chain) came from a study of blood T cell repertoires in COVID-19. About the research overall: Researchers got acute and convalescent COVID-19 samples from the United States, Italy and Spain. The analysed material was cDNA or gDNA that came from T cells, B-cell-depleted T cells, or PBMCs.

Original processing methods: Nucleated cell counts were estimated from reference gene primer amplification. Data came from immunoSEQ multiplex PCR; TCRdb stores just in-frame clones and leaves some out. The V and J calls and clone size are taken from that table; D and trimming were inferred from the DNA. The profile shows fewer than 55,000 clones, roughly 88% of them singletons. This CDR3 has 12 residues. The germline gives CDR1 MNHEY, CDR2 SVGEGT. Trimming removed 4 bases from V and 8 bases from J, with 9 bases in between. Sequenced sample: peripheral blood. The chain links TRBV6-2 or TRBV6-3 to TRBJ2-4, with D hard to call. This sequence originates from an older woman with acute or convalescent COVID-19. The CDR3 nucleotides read TGTGCCAGCAGTTCATCTAGGCACATTCAGTACTTC. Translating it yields CASSSSRHIQYF.